The present TCR beta chain was sequenced within a study of blood T cell repertoires in COVID-19. Per germline, CDR1 SGHNT and CDR2 YYREEE (reference sequence). The CDR3 covers 12 residues. V gave up 3 bases and J gave up 8 bases, with 11 bases separating them. Sequencing was performed with immunoSEQ multiplex PCR; in TCRdb, only in-frame clones are kept and a portion is missing. Of around 250,000 clones in the sample, approximately 85% were seen once. Across 24 US areas, participants ranged in age from about 18 to 90 years. Participants reported their clinical history, and cohort assignment relied on those reports.

This clonotype was obtained from a woman between 50 and 59 years old who had recovered from COVID-19. The chain is built from TRBV5-4 and TRBJ1-2; no reliable D call. Sequenced sample: PBMCs or T cells enriched from blood (not recorded which). The CDR3 DNA sequence: TGTGCCAGCAGCTCCCCGGGAGGAGGCTACACCTTC. This translates into CASSSPGGGYTF. Full variable domain (outside the CDR3, taken from reference TRBV5-4 and TRBJ1-2): ETGVTQSPTHLIKTRGQQVTLRCSSQSGHNTVSWYQQALGQGPQFIFQYYREEENGRGNFPPRFSGLQFPNYSSELNVNALELDDSALYLCASSSPGGGYTFGSGTRLTVV.